These 17 T cell receptor beta chains share one sample of origin, sequenced in a study of blood T cells in healthy people across ages. The authors ran a second PCR of roughly 6 to 12 cycles using a sample-barcoded 5' primer and a J-beta primer mix. TCRdb re-analysed the 5' RACE reads in MiXCR, keeping a single row per CDR3 protein. In the table there are approximately 1,100,000 distinct CDR3 sequences, under 45% of which are singletons. Sequenced: blood. Source of these receptors: a woman aged 55-75 years in good health.

V usage is TRBV12-3 or TRBV12-4 and J usage is TRBJ2-4, with D perhaps TRBD1 (5 bases). The J call is uncertain, as TRBJ2-7 better fits the DNA end. The CDR3 runs 15 residues. The CDR3 protein is CASSLEGEAVYEQYF. The CDR3 nucleotides read TGTGCCAGCAGTTTAGAAGGGGAAGCCGTATACGAGCAGTACTTC.

This clonotype has more than one count but fewer than ten. V gene TRBV11-2 combines with J gene TRBJ2-6, with D maybe TRBD2 (7 bases). Between the trimmed V and J ends, which lost 3 bases and 1 base, there was a span of 19 bases. CDR1 is SGHAT and CDR2 is FQNNGV in the germline V gene. CDR3 length: 19 amino acids. This CDR3 reads CASSFPPGRGKSGANVLTF. The CDR3 DNA is TGTGCCAGCAGCTTCCCGCCAGGGAGGGGGAAATCTGGGGCCAACGTCCTGACTTTC.

This chain links TRBV7-6 with TRBJ1-2; D ambiguous. The CDR3 has 14 amino acids. Germline V gene lookup returns CDR1 SGHVS and CDR2 FNYEAQ. V gave up 5 bases and J gave up 0 bases, with 10 bases separating them. The CDR3: CASSPWDTNYGYTF. CDR3 DNA sequence: TGTGCCAGCAGCCCCTGGGATACTAACTATGGCTACACCTTC.

The chain uses TRBV27 and TRBJ2-1; 7 bases are shared with TRBD2. Germline V gene data show CDR1 as MNHEY and CDR2 as SMNVEV (reference sequence). The CDR3 is made up of 15 amino acids. The junction had 10 bases not matched to a gene; V was cut back by 5 bases and J by 6 bases. The DNA of the CDR3 is TGTGCCAGCAGTGGCTTTGCGGGAGCGGGCAATGAGCAGTTCTTC. Residues: CASSGFAGAGNEQFF.

The V gene is TRBV21-1, the J gene TRBJ2-1. TRBV21-1 is described as a pseudogene. CDR3 size: 16 residues. The CDR3 DNA follows: TGTGCCAGCAGCAAACGCGGGATTAGTTCCTACAATGAGCAGTTCTTC. Translated, it gives CASSKRGISSYNEQFF.

The chain is built from TRBV2 and TRBJ1-4; unclear D gene. V lost 0 bases and J 0 bases, leaving 11 bases between the germline ends. The CDR3 runs to 17 residues. Germline CDR1 and CDR2: SNHLY and FYNNEI. CDR3: CASSEAPARATNEKLFF. The CDR3 DNA follows: TGTGCCAGCAGTGAAGCGCCGGCTCGGGCAACTAATGAAAAACTGTTTTTT.

The chain couples TRBV27 to TRBJ2-5; 9 nucleotides match TRBD2. The V segment lost 0 bases and the J segment 4 bases; nucleotides outside the gene matches: 9. Germline CDR1 MNHEY, CDR2 SMNVEV (reference sequence). The CDR3 runs to 17 residues. Here the CDR3 reads CASSLSRMAGGPETQYF. DNA of the CDR3: TGTGCCAGCAGTTTATCGCGCATGGCGGGAGGGCCAGAGACCCAGTACTTC.

As regards this clonotype: The junction departs from germline at one end; a sequencing error may be responsible. The CDR3 spells CASSSLDRPYEQHF. The CDR3 nucleotides are TGTGCCAGCAGCTCTCTAGACCGGCCCTACGAGCAGCACTTC. The rearrangement joins TRBV11-2 to TRBJ2-7, with D hard to call. CDR3 length: 14 amino acids. Germline CDR1 SGHAT, CDR2 FQNNGV. The full variable domain, completed using reference TRBV11-2 and TRBJ2-7, is EAGVAQSPRYKIIEKRQSVAFWCNPISGHATLYWYQQILGQGPKLLIQFQNNGVVDDSQLPKDRFSAERLKGVDSTLKIQPAKLEDSAVYLCASSSLDRPYEQHFGPGTRLTVT.

Only a few counts were recorded for this clonotype. The chain carries TRBV12-3 or TRBV12-4 and TRBJ2-7, with D perhaps TRBD2 (5 bases). There are 15 residues in the CDR3. The germline V and J ends were trimmed by 6 bases and 0 bases, with 15 bases remaining between them. In DNA, the CDR3 is TGTGCCAGCAGGCCCGGACTTACGAGCTCCTACGAGCAGTACTTC. It is translated as CASRPGLTSSYEQYF.

With respect to this clonotype: At one end the junction does not follow the germline gene, possibly because of a read error. The chain joins TRBV2 to TRBJ2-4; TRBD2 aligns across 7 bases. The germline V gene has CDR1 SNHLY and CDR2 FYNNEI. The CDR3 has 14 residues. The CDR3 DNA sequence: TGTGTCAGCAGTGAAGGGGACTACCAAAACATTCAGTACTTC. Amino acid sequence: CVSSEGDYQNIQYF.

The sample holds one count of this clonotype. The gene calls are TRBV9 and TRBJ2-4, with D perhaps TRBD1 (5 bases). The CDR3 runs to 14 residues. V was shortened by 3 bases and J by 7 bases, with 14 bases between the two germline ends. From germline, CDR1 is SGDLS and CDR2 YYNGEE. The CDR3 sequence: CASSGAGGANIQYF. CDR3 DNA sequence: TGTGCCAGCAGCGGAGCCGGTGGGGCGAACATTCAGTACTTC.

V gene TRBV9 combines with J gene TRBJ2-1; D not certain. The CDR3 extends over 16 amino acids. The V gene lost 0 bases and the J gene lost 2 bases, with 12 bases spanning the gap. The germline V gene has CDR1 SGDLS and CDR2 YYNGEE. The CDR3 DNA reads as TGTGCCAGCAGCGTAGGGCGCAACGCCCCCTACAATGAGCAGTTCTTC. This codes for CASSVGRNAPYNEQFF.

CDR3 DNA: TGTGCCAGCAGTTCACCAGGGGGCTTTGGAAACACCATATATTTT. This gives the protein CASSSPGGFGNTIYF. The chain combines TRBV12-3 or TRBV12-4 with TRBJ1-3, with 8 positions matching TRBD1. Trimming removed 4 bases from V and 3 bases from J; junction bases left unmatched: 5. CDR3 length equals 15 residues.

Ten or more counts support this clonotype. The CDR3 DNA sequence: TGTGCCAGCAGTTGGGACTCAGACACAGATACGCAGTATTTT. Its protein product is CASSWDSDTDTQYF. This chain connects TRBV12-3 or TRBV12-4 to TRBJ2-3; perhaps TRBD2 as D (6 bases). The CDR3 extends over 14 amino acids. Deletions cut 4 bases from V and 2 bases from J, with 10 bases between.

This clonotype was seen only a few times. This chain uses TRBV12-3 or TRBV12-4 with TRBJ2-1, with a tentative D call TRBD2 (7 bases). Trimming stripped 7 bases from V and 3 bases from J, with 19 bases between. The CDR3 loop spans 16 amino acids. CDR3 residues: CASTDKGGGYYNEQFF. The DNA for the CDR3 is TGTGCCAGCACTGACAAGGGCGGGGGCTACTACAATGAGCAGTTCTTC.

A remark on this clonotype: At one end the junction does not follow the germline gene, possibly because of a read error. This chain connects TRBV14 to TRBJ2-5, with a tentative D call TRBD2 (5 bases). This CDR3 comprises 15 residues. The germline gives CDR1 SGHDN, CDR2 FVKESK. CDR3 bases: TGTGCCGGCAGCATGAGGACTGGCCGCCAAGAGACCCAGTACTTC. It yields the protein CAGSMRTGRQETQYF.

V usage is TRBV20-1 and J usage is TRBJ2-1; D is possibly TRBD2 (5 bases). Per the germline V gene, CDR1 is DFQATT and CDR2 is SNEGSKA (reference sequence). The V end was cut by 1 base, the J end by 5 bases, with 18 bases between. The CDR3 covers 16 residues. DNA of the CDR3: TGCAGTGCTAGAGCCTGGGTGGGGAGACCCAACAATGAGCAGTTCTTC. Translated, it gives CSARAWVGRPNNEQFF.